A selection of T cell receptor beta chains follows, all from one sample in a study of control samples from healthy donors and cancer patients. Generated by immunoSEQ multiplex PCR, the TCRdb table keeps only in-frame clones and is missing some. The table shows around 70,000 clones, with 83% occurring only once. Sequencing was carried out using blood. The receptors were sampled from a man aged 60 to 75 in good health. CDR3s include the opening cysteine and the closing phenylalanine or tryptophan. D genes are given only for firm matches. For some rows the clone size is stated as once, few or many, or as a class when expanded; others skip it.

clone_size j_call v_call d_call cdr3_aa cdr3_nt
NA TRBJ2-1 TRBV4-1 NA CASSRTWLDHNEQFF TGCGCCAGCAGCCGAACCTGGCTAGACCACAATGAGCAGTTCTTC
NA TRBJ1-4 TRBV7-9 NA CASSVQGQFNEKLFF TGTGCCAGCAGCGTACAGGGCCAGTTTAATGAAAAACTGTTTTTT
NA TRBJ2-7 TRBV27 TRBD2 CASSHPGLASSEQYF TGTGCCAGCAGTCACCCGGGACTAGCGTCCTCCGAGCAGTACTTC
NA TRBJ2-2 TRBV9 NA CASSVGEWGRTGELFF TGTGCCAGCAGCGTAGGGGAATGGGGAAGGACCGGGGAGCTGTTTTTT
NA TRBJ2-1 TRBV5-5 NA CASSIWIPSSYNEQFF TGTGCCAGCAGCATCTGGATCCCGAGCTCCTACAATGAGCAGTTCTTC
NA TRBJ1-4 TRBV18 NA CASSPGGSFNEKLFF TGTGCCAGCTCACCAGGCGGCAGCTTTAATGAAAAACTGTTTTTT
NA TRBJ2-3 TRBV9 NA CASSVGSDTQYF TGTGCCAGCAGCGTAGGGTCGGATACGCAGTATTTT
NA TRBJ1-2 TRBV5-4 NA CASSLGTINYGYTF TGTGCCAGCAGCTTGGGGACAATCAACTATGGCTACACCTTC
NA TRBJ2-1 TRBV10-3 NA CAPEGNEQFF TGTGCCCCAGAGGGAAATGAGCAGTTCTTC
NA TRBJ2-7 TRBV1 NA CTSSRTSGSYEQYF TGCACCAGCAGCAGGACTAGCGGGAGTTACGAGCAGTACTTC
NA TRBJ2-7 TRBV2 TRBD1 CASSGQGEQYF TGTGCCAGCAGTGGACAGGGCGAGCAGTACTTC
NA TRBJ1-2 TRBV10-2 NA CASSEGRTDGYTF TGCGCCAGCAGTGAAGGAAGAACGGATGGCTACACCTTC
NA TRBJ2-7 TRBV19 TRBD1 CASSIGQGYSYEQYF TGTGCCAGTAGTATTGGACAGGGTTATTCCTACGAGCAGTACTTC
NA TRBJ1-1 TRBV28 TRBD1 CASSPPQGVWYTEAFF TGTGCCAGCAGTCCTCCACAGGGGGTGTGGTACACTGAAGCTTTCTTT
NA TRBJ2-5 TRBV12-3/TRBV12-4 NA CASSLTRVTQYF TGTGCCAGCAGTTTAACTAGAGTGACCCAGTACTTC
NA TRBJ2-3 TRBV6-4 TRBD2 CASSASGSTDTQYF TGTGCCAGCAGTGCTAGCGGGAGCACAGATACGCAGTATTTT
NA TRBJ2-7 TRBV24-1 NA CATSDWPDSSYEQYF TGTGCCACCAGTGACTGGCCCGACAGCTCCTACGAGCAGTACTTC
NA TRBJ1-1 TRBV5-1 NA CASSFGGEGTEAFF TGCGCCAGCAGCTTTGGGGGCGAGGGCACTGAAGCTTTCTTT
NA TRBJ1-5 TRBV12-3/TRBV12-4 NA CASSSTPQPQHF TGTGCCAGCAGCTCCACACCGCAGCCCCAGCATTTT
NA TRBJ2-5 TRBV5-6 NA CASSYQETQYF TGTGCCAGCAGCTATCAAGAGACCCAGTACTTC
NA TRBJ1-1 TRBV27 TRBD1 CASRSTGGTEAFF TGTGCCAGCAGATCGACAGGGGGCACTGAAGCTTTCTTT
once TRBJ2-3 TRBV7-9 TRBD2 CASSFPGAGTSGSTDTQYF TGTGCCAGCAGCTTTCCAGGGGCAGGTACTAGCGGGAGCACAGATACGCAGTATTTT
NA TRBJ1-5 TRBV19 NA CASSILGTNQPQHF TGTGCCAGTAGTATCCTTGGCACCAATCAGCCCCAGCATTTT
NA TRBJ1-5 TRBV27 TRBD1 CASSLSTGVMPQHF TGTGCCAGCAGTTTATCCACAGGGGTCATGCCCCAGCATTTT
NA TRBJ1-2 TRBV6-5 NA CASSYPIEQGNYGYTF TGTGCCAGCAGTTACCCGATAGAACAGGGAAACTATGGCTACACCTTC
NA TRBJ1-5 TRBV6-2/TRBV6-3 TRBD1 CASSRGQDSNQPQHF TGTGCCAGCAGTCGAGGACAGGATAGCAATCAGCCCCAGCATTTT
NA TRBJ2-1 TRBV29-1 NA CSVEGLGGQGNEQFF TGCAGCGTTGAGGGTTTGGGGGGCCAGGGCAATGAGCAGTTCTTC